The next 12 T cell receptor beta chains were all read from a single sample in a study of blood T cell repertoires in COVID-19 (dated by TCRdb to the early 2020s). Libraries came from the immunoSEQ multiplex PCR assay. Not all clones reach the TCRdb copy of this immuneACCESS table, which keeps in-frame sequences only. Checked studies attribute under half of the gap to unresolved V genes and leave the rest unexplained. The sample table contains roughly 200,000 clones; only one count was recorded for 90% of them. In total, the top ten clones hold less than 0.7% of the sample. Sequenced: peripheral blood. The source is a man in his forties or fifties with acute or convalescent COVID-19.

Comment on this clone: This same CDR3 is encoded by further DNA sequences in the sample. The rearrangement links TRBV28 to TRBJ1-1, with TRBD1 matching over 8 bases. The CDR3 extends over 14 amino acids. Germline V gene sequence: CDR1 MDHEN, CDR2 SYDVKM. V lost 7 bases, J lost 4 bases, and 8 bases stayed unmatched. CDR3 residues: CASIIGQGSTEAFF. The CDR3 nucleotides are TGTGCCAGCATCATTGGACAGGGTAGCACTGAAGCTTTCTTT.

J is TRBJ2-5 and V is TRBV23-1; perhaps TRBD2 as D (5 bases). TRBV23-1 is an ORF; its function is uncertain. The length of the CDR3 is 14 residues. Trimming stripped 3 bases from V and 4 bases from J, with 12 bases between. CDR3 sequence reads: CASSQSLGGETQYF. CDR3 sequence (DNA): TGCGCCAGCAGTCAGTCACTAGGCGGAGAGACCCAGTACTTC.

The chain uses TRBV28 and TRBJ1-2; TRBD1 might be the D (5 bases). Germline-derived CDR1 and CDR2 are MDHEN and SYDVKM. This CDR3 spans 16 amino acids. The V end was cut by 3 bases, the J end by 7 bases, with 21 bases between. The CDR3, as DNA: TGTGCCAGCAGTTTGGGGCTTGGGTTGGCGGGGATTGGCTACACCTTC. This codes for CASSLGLGLAGIGYTF.

The chain is built from TRBV19 and TRBJ1-5; D possibly corresponds to TRBD1 (5 bases). There are 13 residues in the CDR3. Trimming cost V 6 bases and J 1 base, with 7 bases left between them. Germline CDR1 LNHDA, CDR2 SQIVND (reference sequence). CDR3 DNA sequence: TGTGCCAGTAGGCGACAGAGCAATCAGCCCCAGCATTTT. It yields the protein CASRRQSNQPQHF.

This chain joins TRBV9 and TRBJ2-3, with 8 bases identical to TRBD2. The V and J ends lost 4 bases and 3 bases, in that order; junction bases with no gene match: 16. CDR3 size: 18 residues. Germline V gene data show CDR1 as SGDLS and CDR2 as YYNGEE. This CDR3 reads CASSTPYEPGGETDTQYF. DNA for the CDR3: TGTGCCAGCAGCACGCCGTACGAACCGGGGGGGGAGACAGATACGCAGTATTTT.

The genes are TRBV10-3 and TRBJ1-4, with a possible D match to TRBD1 (5 bases). Deletions cut 0 bases from V and 4 bases from J, with 9 bases between. Germline lookup yields CDR1 ENHRY and CDR2 SYGVKD. CDR3 length equals 15 residues. In DNA, the CDR3 is TGTGCCATCAGTGAGTCTGGGGGAGGTAATGAAAAACTGTTTTTT. This translates into CAISESGGGNEKLFF.

V usage is TRBV3-1 (or the pseudogene TRBV3-2) and J usage is TRBJ1-5; D not certain. Germline CDR1 and CDR2: LGHDT and YNNKEL (reference sequence). The CDR3 extends over 14 amino acids. Between the trimmed V and J ends, which lost 2 bases and 7 bases, there was a span of 12 bases. CDR3 in amino acids: CASSQRGSDQPQHF. In nucleotides, the CDR3 is TGTGCCAGCAGCCAACGAGGGTCTGACCAGCCCCAGCATTTT.

V is TRBV27 and J is TRBJ2-5; 10 nucleotides line up with TRBD2. The CDR3 contains 19 residues. From germline, CDR1 is MNHEY and CDR2 SMNVEV (reference sequence). Trimming cost V 6 bases and J 1 base; bases outside gene matches: 17. The CDR3 protein is CASRPLGTGLAVSQETQYF. CDR3 nucleotides: TGTGCCAGCAGACCCCTCGGGACAGGACTAGCGGTGAGCCAAGAGACCCAGTACTTC.

V and J are TRBV5-5 and TRBJ2-7, with a possible D match to TRBD1 (5 bases). Germline lookup yields CDR1 SGHKS and CDR2 YYEKEE (reference sequence). The length of the CDR3 is 14 residues. The ends were cut back, 4 bases at V and 1 base at J, with 12 bases in the middle. In DNA, the CDR3 is TGTGCCAGCAGCCCAGGGTCTGGGTCCTACGAGCAGTACTTC. Protein sequence: CASSPGSGSYEQYF.

The chain is built from TRBV7-9 and TRBJ1-1, with 7 bases that match TRBD1. The germline V gene has CDR1 SEHNR and CDR2 FQNEAQ (reference sequence). V lost 7 bases and J lost 10; bases outside the gene matches: 12. The CDR3 covers 13 residues. DNA for the CDR3: TGTGCCAGCAACTCCAGGGGGGCGCCGGGAGCTTTCTTT. Encoded protein: CASNSRGAPGAFF.

The V gene is TRBV28, the J gene TRBJ1-4; TRBD1 is a possible D gene (5 bases). Germline loops: CDR1 MDHEN, CDR2 SYDVKM. Between the trimmed V and J ends, which lost 5 bases and 6 bases, there was a span of 22 bases. The CDR3 spans 17 residues. CDR3 in amino acids: CASSTTKPGSRYEKLFF. CDR3 nucleotide sequence: TGTGCCAGCAGTACGACGAAGCCAGGGTCGCGGTATGAAAAACTGTTTTTT.

This chain links TRBV4-2 with TRBJ2-5; D is unresolved. The CDR3 covers 13 residues. Germline V gives CDR1 LGHNA, CDR2 YNFKEQ. The V end lost 0 bases, the J end lost 2 bases, and 4 bases lay between the germline ends. The CDR3 DNA reads TGTGCCAGCAGCCAAGACGGGCAAGAGACCCAGTACTTC. This encodes CASSQDGQETQYF.